One TCR beta chain is described in this entry. Its target is unknown. Germline V CDR1 and CDR2: SGHAT, FQNNGV. CDR3 length equals 15 residues. Trimming stripped 2 bases from V and 2 bases from J, with 13 bases between. The study sampled blood at baseline, cycle 4 day 1, and cycle 7 day 1. TCRdb's table, derived via immunoSEQ multiplex PCR, lists solely in-frame clones and lacks some. The table shows around 46,000 clones, with over 75% occurring only once. These data originate in a study of OX40 agonist ivuxolimab in advanced cancers. Study-level background: The diagnoses of dose-escalation patients were hepatocellular carcinoma, melanoma, renal cell or head and neck cancer. Checkpoint inhibitors had been given previously to under 50% of patients.

Findings and limits, study-wide: Low normalized T-cell clonal expansion was additionally recorded for some nonresponders.

Sequenced material: CD4+ or CD8+ T cells sorted from blood, taken in a trial of the OX40 agonist ivuxolimab. This chain uses TRBV11-2 with TRBJ2-7, with D perhaps TRBD2 (5 bases). The clonotype originates from an adult with an advanced solid tumor such as melanoma, head and neck, liver or kidney cancer. The CDR3 DNA reads as TGTGCCAGCAGCTTACGGACTTTCAGGCCCTACGAGCAGTACTTC. It codes for CASSLRTFRPYEQYF.